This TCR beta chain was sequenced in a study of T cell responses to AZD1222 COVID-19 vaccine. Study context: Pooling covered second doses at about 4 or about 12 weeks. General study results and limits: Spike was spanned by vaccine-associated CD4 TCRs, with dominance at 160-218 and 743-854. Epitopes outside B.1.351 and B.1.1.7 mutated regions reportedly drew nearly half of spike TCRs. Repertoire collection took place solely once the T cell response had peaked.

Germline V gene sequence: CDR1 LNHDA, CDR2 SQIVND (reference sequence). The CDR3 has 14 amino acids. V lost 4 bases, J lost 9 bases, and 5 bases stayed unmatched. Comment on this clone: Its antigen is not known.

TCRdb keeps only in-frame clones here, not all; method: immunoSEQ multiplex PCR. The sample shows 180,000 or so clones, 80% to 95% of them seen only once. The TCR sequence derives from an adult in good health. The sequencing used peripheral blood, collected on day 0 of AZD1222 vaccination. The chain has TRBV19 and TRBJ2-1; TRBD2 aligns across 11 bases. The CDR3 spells CASSRMGLAVEQFF. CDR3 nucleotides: TGTGCCAGTAGTAGAATGGGACTAGCGGTTGAGCAGTTCTTC.